Listed below are T cell receptor beta chains from one sample, sequenced in a study of cytomegalovirus exposure and HLA in healthy donors. Clones were sequenced by immunoSEQ multiplex PCR, and TCRdb holds only the in-frame ones, with some missing. The sample shows under 250,000 clones, around four fifths of them seen only once. Sample: PBMCs. These receptors all stem from a male donor in good health and CMV-seronegative. Both conserved end residues are part of each CDR3. Fields, in order: J gene, V gene, clone size, CDR3 protein. Part of the rows lack a size; the others show once, few, many or a class for expanded clones.

j_call: TRBJ1-4; v_call: TRBV29-1; clone_size: .; cdr3_aa: CSVGPGTAGEKLFF
j_call: TRBJ1-3; v_call: TRBV28; clone_size: .; cdr3_aa: CASTLAGAGNTIYF
j_call: TRBJ2-3; v_call: TRBV27; clone_size: .; cdr3_aa: CASSLGPSGRGSTDTQYF
j_call: TRBJ2-7; v_call: TRBV9; clone_size: .; cdr3_aa: CASSRAGGTFSYEQYF
j_call: TRBJ2-7; v_call: TRBV21-1; clone_size: .; cdr3_aa: CASRAGVQYF
j_call: TRBJ2-1; v_call: TRBV6-5; clone_size: .; cdr3_aa: CASSGEGRDEQFF
j_call: TRBJ2-5; v_call: TRBV6-1; clone_size: .; cdr3_aa: CASSDPLDRADF
j_call: TRBJ2-1; v_call: TRBV7-3; clone_size: .; cdr3_aa: CASSQQGAGEQFF
j_call: TRBJ2-5; v_call: TRBV28; clone_size: .; cdr3_aa: CASSPRLAGGETQYF
j_call: TRBJ1-3; v_call: TRBV30; clone_size: .; cdr3_aa: CAYDRGRTGNTIYF
j_call: TRBJ1-4; v_call: TRBV29-1; clone_size: .; cdr3_aa: CSPDHLGFGDRGQVFDEKLFF
j_call: TRBJ2-7; v_call: TRBV7-3; clone_size: .; cdr3_aa: CSSSISGTGRKQYF
j_call: TRBJ2-2; v_call: TRBV28; clone_size: .; cdr3_aa: CASRGGVGTGELFF
j_call: TRBJ2-7; v_call: TRBV11-3; clone_size: .; cdr3_aa: CASSTSAGPSYEQYF
j_call: TRBJ2-1; v_call: TRBV4-2; clone_size: .; cdr3_aa: CASSQDSSGSGNEQFF
j_call: TRBJ2-7; v_call: TRBV6-1; clone_size: .; cdr3_aa: CASSALAGGRGEQYF
j_call: TRBJ2-3; v_call: TRBV7-9; clone_size: .; cdr3_aa: CASSLGRVSTDTQYF
j_call: TRBJ2-1; v_call: TRBV4-1; clone_size: once; cdr3_aa: CASSQGELALSEQFF
j_call: TRBJ2-5; v_call: TRBV6-6; clone_size: .; cdr3_aa: CASSQGGETQYF
j_call: TRBJ1-2; v_call: TRBV28; clone_size: .; cdr3_aa: CASSGGLGYTF
j_call: TRBJ2-7; v_call: TRBV19; clone_size: .; cdr3_aa: CASSKTDGGVCEQYF
j_call: TRBJ1-5; v_call: TRBV6-5; clone_size: .; cdr3_aa: CASRGQGAGQPQHF